This TCR beta chain was sequenced for a study of T-cell reconstitution after alpha-beta-depleted transplantation in children. This clonotype has ten or more counts. Germline CDR1 MNHNS, CDR2 SASEGT. The V and J ends lost 1 base and 3 bases respectively, with 13 bases between them. The CDR3 has 16 residues. Preparation of the TCRbeta library involved a method that used unique molecular identifiers. In TCRdb, the PCR reads were re-called with MiXCR into one record per CDR3 protein. This table holds around 240,000 distinct CDR3 sequences, 9.7% found once. This receptor was identified in a human donor who donated a stem cell graft to a child with SCID. The specimen was PBMCs from the stem cell graft donor, collected from the stem cell graft. The chain uses TRBV6-1 and TRBJ1-5; D is ambiguous. This CDR3 is CASSEVELVYNQPQHF. The CDR3 DNA sequence: TGTGCCAGCAGTGAAGTAGAACTAGTTTACAATCAGCCCCAGCATTTT.